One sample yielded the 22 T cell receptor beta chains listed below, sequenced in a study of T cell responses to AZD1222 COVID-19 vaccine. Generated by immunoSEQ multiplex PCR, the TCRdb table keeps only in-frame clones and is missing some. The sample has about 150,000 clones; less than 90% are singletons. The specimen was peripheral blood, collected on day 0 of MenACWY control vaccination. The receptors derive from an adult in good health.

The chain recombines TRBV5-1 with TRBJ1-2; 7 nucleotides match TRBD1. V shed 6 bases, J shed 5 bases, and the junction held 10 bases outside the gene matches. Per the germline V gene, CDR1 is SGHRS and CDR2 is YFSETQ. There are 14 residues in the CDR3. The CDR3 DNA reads TGCGCCAGCAACTTAGGGGGCGCGGGATATGGCTACACCTTC. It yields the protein CASNLGGAGYGYTF.

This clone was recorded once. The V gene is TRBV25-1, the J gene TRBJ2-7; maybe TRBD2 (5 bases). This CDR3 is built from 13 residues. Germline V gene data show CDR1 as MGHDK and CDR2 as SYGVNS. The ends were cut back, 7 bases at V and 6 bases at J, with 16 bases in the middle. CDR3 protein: CASKRTQLGEQYF. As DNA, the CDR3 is TGTGCCAGCAAGAGGACTCAACTGGGCGAGCAGTACTTC.

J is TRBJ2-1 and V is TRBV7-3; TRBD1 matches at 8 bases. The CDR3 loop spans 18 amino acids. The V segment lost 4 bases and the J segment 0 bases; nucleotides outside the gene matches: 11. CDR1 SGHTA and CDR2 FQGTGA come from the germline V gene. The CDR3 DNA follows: TGTGCCAGCAGCTCAGAGGGACAGGCGCCCCTCTCCTACAATGAGCAGTTCTTC. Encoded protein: CASSSEGQAPLSYNEQFF.

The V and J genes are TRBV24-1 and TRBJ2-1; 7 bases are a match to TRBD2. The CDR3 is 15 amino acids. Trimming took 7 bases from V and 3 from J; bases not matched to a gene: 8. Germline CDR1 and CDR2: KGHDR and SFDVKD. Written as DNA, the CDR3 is TGTGCCACCAGCGCCGGACTAGAGGGCTACAATGAGCAGTTCTTC. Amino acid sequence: CATSAGLEGYNEQFF.

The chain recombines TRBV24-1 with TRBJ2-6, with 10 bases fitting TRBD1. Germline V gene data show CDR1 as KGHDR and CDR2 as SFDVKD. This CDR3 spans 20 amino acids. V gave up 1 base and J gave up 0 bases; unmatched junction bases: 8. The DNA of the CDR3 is TGTGCCACCAGTGATTTAAGACAGGGGGCTATATACTCTGGGGCCAACGTCCTGACTTTC. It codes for CATSDLRQGAIYSGANVLTF.

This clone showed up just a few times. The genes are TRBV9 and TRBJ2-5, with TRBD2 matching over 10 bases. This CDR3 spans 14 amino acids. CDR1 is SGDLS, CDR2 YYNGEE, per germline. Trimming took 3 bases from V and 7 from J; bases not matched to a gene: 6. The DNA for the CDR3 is TGTGCCAGCAGCGCCACTAGCGGGATAGGGACCCAGTACTTC. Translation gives CASSATSGIGTQYF.

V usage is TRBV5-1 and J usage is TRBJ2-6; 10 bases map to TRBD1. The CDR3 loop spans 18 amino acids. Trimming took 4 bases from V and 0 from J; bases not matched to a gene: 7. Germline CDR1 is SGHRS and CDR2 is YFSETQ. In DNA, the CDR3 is TGCGCCAGCAGCCAAAGGGACAGGGGACTCTCTGGGGCCAACGTCCTGACTTTC. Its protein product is CASSQRDRGLSGANVLTF.

CDR3 amino acids: CASGYSGGEKLFF. The CDR3 DNA is TGCGCCAGCGGCTATTCAGGGGGGGAAAAACTGTTTTTT. V and J are TRBV5-1 and TRBJ1-4; the match to TRBD1 covers 7 bases. This CDR3 contains 13 residues. V was pared by 7 bases and J by 8 bases, with 8 bases of the junction left unmatched. Germline assignment: CDR1 SGHRS and CDR2 YFSETQ.

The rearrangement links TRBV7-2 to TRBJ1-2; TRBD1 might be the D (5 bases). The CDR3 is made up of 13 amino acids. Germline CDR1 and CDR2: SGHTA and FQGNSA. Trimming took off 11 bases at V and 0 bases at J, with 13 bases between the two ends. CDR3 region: CAGTQGTNYGYTF. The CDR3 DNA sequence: TGTGCCGGAACTCAGGGTACTAACTATGGCTACACCTTC.

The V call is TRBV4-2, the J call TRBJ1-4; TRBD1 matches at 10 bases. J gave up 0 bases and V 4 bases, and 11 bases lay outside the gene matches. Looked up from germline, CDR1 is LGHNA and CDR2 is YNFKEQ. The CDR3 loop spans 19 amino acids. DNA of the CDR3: TGTGCCAGCAGCCCAGAGGTCTGGACAGGGGGAGCAACTAATGAAAAACTGTTTTTT. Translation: CASSPEVWTGGATNEKLFF.

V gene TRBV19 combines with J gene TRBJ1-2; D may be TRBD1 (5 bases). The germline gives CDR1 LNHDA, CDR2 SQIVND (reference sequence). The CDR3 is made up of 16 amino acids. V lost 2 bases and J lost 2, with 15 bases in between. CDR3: CASSISIGTENYGYTF. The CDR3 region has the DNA TGTGCCAGTAGTATATCTATCGGGACGGAGAACTATGGCTACACCTTC.

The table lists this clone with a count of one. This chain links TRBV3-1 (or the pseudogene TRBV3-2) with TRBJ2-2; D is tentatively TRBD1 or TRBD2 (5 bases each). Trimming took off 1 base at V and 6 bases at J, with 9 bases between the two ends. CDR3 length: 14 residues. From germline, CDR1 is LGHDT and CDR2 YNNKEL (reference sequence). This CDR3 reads CASSQGMGAGELFF. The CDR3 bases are TGTGCCAGCAGCCAAGGCATGGGGGCCGGGGAGCTGTTTTTT.

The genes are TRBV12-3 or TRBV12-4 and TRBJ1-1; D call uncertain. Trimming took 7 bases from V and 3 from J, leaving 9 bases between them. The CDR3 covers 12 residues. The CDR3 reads CASTLPYTEAFF. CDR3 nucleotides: TGTGCCAGCACCTTGCCGTACACTGAAGCTTTCTTT.

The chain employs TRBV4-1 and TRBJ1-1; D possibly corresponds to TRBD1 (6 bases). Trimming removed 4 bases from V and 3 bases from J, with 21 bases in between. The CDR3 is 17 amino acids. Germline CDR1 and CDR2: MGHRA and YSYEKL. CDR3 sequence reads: CASSPGQKPVMDTEAFF. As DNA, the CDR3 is TGCGCCAGCAGCCCCGGACAGAAGCCCGTTATGGACACTGAAGCTTTCTTT.

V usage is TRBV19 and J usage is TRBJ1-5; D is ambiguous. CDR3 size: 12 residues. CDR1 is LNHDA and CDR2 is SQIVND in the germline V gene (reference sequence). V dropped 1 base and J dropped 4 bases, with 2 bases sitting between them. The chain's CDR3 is CASSIGNQPQHF. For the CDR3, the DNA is TGTGCCAGTAGTATAGGGAATCAGCCCCAGCATTTT.

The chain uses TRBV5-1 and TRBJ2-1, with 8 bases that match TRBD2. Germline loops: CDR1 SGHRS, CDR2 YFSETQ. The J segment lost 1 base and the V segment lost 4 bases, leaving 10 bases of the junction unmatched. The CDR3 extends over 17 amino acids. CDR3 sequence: CASSLIAGGGSYNEQFF. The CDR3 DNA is TGCGCCAGCAGCCTAATCGCGGGGGGCGGGTCCTACAATGAGCAGTTCTTC. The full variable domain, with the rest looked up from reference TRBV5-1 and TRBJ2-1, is KAGVTQTPRYLIKTRGQQVTLSCSPISGHRSVSWYQQTPGQGLQFLFEYFSETQRNKGNFPGRFSGRQFSNSRSEMNVSTLELGDSALYLCASSLIAGGGSYNEQFFGPGTRLTVL.

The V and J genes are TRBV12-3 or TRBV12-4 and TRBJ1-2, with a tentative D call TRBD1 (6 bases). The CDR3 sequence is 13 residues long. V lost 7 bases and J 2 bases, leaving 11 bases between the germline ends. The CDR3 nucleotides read TGTGCCAGCAATCGGGGGGCGAACTATGGCTACACCTTC. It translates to CASNRGANYGYTF.

This CDR3 reads CASSLVGDGDGYTF. The CDR3 DNA reads TGTGCCAGCAGCCTCGTCGGGGACGGTGATGGCTACACCTTC. The chain recombines TRBV3-1 (or the pseudogene TRBV3-2) with TRBJ1-2, with a possible D match to TRBD1 (5 bases). The V gene lost 4 bases and the J gene lost 6 bases, with 15 bases spanning the gap. Per the germline V gene, CDR1 is LGHDT and CDR2 is YNNKEL (reference sequence). The CDR3 has 14 residues.

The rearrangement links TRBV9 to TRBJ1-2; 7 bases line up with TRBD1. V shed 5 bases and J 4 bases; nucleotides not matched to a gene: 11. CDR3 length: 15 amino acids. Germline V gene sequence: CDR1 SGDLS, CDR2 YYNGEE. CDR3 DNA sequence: TGTGCCAGCAGTCCCACAGGGGACAGCCTCTATGGCTACACCTTC. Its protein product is CASSPTGDSLYGYTF.

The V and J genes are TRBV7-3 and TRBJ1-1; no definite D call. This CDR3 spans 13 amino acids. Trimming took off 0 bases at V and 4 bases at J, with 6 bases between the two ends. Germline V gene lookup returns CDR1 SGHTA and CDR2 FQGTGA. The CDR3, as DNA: TGTGCCAGCAGCTTAACAGGTTTCACTGAAGCTTTCTTT. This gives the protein CASSLTGFTEAFF. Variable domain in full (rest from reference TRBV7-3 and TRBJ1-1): GAGVSQTPSNKVTEKGKYVELRCDPISGHTALYWYRQSLGQGPEFLIYFQGTGAADDSGLPNDRFFAVRPEGSVSTLKIQRTERGDSAVYLCASSLTGFTEAFFGQGTRLTVV.

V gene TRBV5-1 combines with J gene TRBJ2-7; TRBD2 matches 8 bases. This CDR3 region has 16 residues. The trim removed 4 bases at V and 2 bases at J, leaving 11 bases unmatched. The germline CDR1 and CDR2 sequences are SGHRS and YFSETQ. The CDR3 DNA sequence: TGCGCCAGCAGCCCGGAGGTCCGGGGGGGACCCTACGAGCAGTACTTC. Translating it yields CASSPEVRGGPYEQYF.

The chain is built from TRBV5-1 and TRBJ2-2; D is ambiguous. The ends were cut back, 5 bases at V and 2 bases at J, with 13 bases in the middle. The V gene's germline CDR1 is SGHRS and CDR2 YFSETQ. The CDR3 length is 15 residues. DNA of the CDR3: TGCGCCAGCAGATTCCAGACCCAAAACACCGGGGAGCTGTTTTTT. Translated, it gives CASRFQTQNTGELFF.